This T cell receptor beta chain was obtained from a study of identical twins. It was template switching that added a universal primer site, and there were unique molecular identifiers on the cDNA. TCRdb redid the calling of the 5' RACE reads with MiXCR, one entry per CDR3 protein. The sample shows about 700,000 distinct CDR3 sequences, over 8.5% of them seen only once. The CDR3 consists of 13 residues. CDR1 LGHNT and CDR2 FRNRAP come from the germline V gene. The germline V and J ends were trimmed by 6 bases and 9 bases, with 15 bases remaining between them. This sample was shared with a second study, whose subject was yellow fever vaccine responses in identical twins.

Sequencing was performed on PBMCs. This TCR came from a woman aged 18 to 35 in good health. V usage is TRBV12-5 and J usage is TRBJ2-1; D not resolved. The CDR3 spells CASGDSINREQFF. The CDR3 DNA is TGTGCTAGTGGAGACTCGATTAATCGTGAGCAGTTCTTC.